This TCR beta chain is drawn from a study of blood T cell repertoires in COVID-19. On the study more broadly: The origin of the acute and convalescent COVID-19 samples was the United States, Italy and Spain. T cells, B-cell-depleted T cells, or PBMCs provided the cDNA or gDNA that served as material.

In the source study's methods: Quantification of nucleated cells was approximated via reference gene primer amplification. Repertoires were generated with immunoSEQ multiplex PCR, while TCRdb's copy carries only in-frame clones and drops some. Clonal size and the V and J genes are those of that table, whereas D and trimming came from the DNA. The profile shows 240,000 or so clones, more than 70% of them singletons. There are 13 residues in the CDR3. Germline values: CDR1 SGDLS, CDR2 YYNGEE. Trimming cost V 7 bases and J 11 bases; bases outside gene matches: 11. J is TRBJ2-5 and V is TRBV9, with 10 bases that match TRBD2. The clonotype was recovered from a woman in her 40s who had recovered from COVID-19. Sequencing was carried out using peripheral blood. This chain's CDR3 is CASAGGPSGSQYF. The CDR3 region has the DNA TGTGCCAGCGCCGGGGGGCCTAGCGGGAGTCAGTACTTC.